Given below is one T cell receptor beta chain in context. The data were taken from a study of blood T cell repertoires in COVID-19. As for the study in general: Acute and convalescent COVID-19 specimens originated in the United States, Italy and Spain. PBMCs, B-cell-depleted T cells, or T cells provided the cDNA or gDNA that made up the material.

Germline lookup yields CDR1 SGHTA and CDR2 FQGTGA. There are 17 residues in the CDR3. With V trimmed by 1 base and J by 9 bases, 11 bases remained unmatched. Original handling: Reference gene primer amplification in the assay estimated nucleated cell counts. Generated by immunoSEQ multiplex PCR, the TCRdb table keeps only in-frame clones and is missing some. The DNA was the basis for D and trimming; V, J and clone size are from that table. The sample records 120,000 or so clones, about 85% being singletons. Material for sequencing was peripheral blood. The chain links TRBV7-3 to TRBJ2-1; 11 bases agree with TRBD1. The sequence was collected from an elderly man with active or convalescent COVID-19. DNA for the CDR3: TGTGCCAGCAGCTTAAGGGCGGGACAGGGGGGACCCATTGAGCAGTTCTTC. Translated: CASSLRAGQGGPIEQFF.